These 21 T cell receptor beta chains originate from one sample sequenced in a study of T cells in Graves' hyperthyroidism and ophthalmopathy. Amplified TCR beta CDR3 regions derived from RNA transcripts. Using the HTBI primer set, a first-round RT-PCR was run on the TCR CDR3. TCRdb itself ran the multiplex PCR reads through MiXCR, one entry per CDR3 protein. Of about 570,000 distinct CDR3 sequences in the sample, roughly 46% are singletons; the top ten hold 19%. The source material was peripheral blood or thyroid tissue (not recorded which). The receptors were gathered from an adult woman with Graves' disease, either hyperthyroidism or ophthalmopathy (not recorded which).

Here the CDR3 reads CASRAWENTEAFF. The CDR3, as DNA: TGTGCCAGCAGAGCATGGGAGAACACTGAAGCTTTCTTT. This chain uses TRBV7-9 with TRBJ1-1; D not resolved. Looked up from germline, CDR1 is SEHNR and CDR2 is FQNEAQ (reference sequence). The CDR3 runs 13 residues. The germline V and J ends were trimmed by 6 bases and 1 base, with 9 bases remaining between them.

The chain employs TRBV10-3 and TRBJ1-5; a possible D gene is TRBD1 (6 bases). CDR1 ENHRY and CDR2 SYGVKD come from the germline V gene. The CDR3 consists of 14 residues. The V gene lost 4 bases and the J gene lost 7 bases, with 14 bases spanning the gap. The CDR3 here is CAISGGGGWQPQHF. The DNA of the CDR3 is TGTGCCATCAGTGGGGGGGGGGGCTGGCAGCCCCAGCATTTT.

The chain recombines TRBV7-9 with TRBJ2-2; D might be TRBD1 or TRBD2, each matching 5 bases. V dropped 8 bases and J dropped 0 bases, with 16 bases sitting between them. The germline V gene encodes CDR1 SEHNR and CDR2 FQNEAQ (reference sequence). The CDR3 runs to 16 residues. CDR3 DNA: TGTGCCAGCGGTCACCGGGGCGGACCGAACACCGGGGAGCTGTTTTTT. It specifies CASGHRGGPNTGELFF.

This clonotype was seen repeatedly, ten times or more. The genes are TRBV7-2 and TRBJ2-7; TRBD1 aligns across 7 bases. Germline loops: CDR1 SGHTA, CDR2 FQGNSA. V lost 1 base and J lost 3; bases outside the gene matches: 6. CDR3 size: 15 residues. CDR3 nucleotides: TGTGCCAGCAGCTTAGGGTACAGGGGTCGCTACGAGCAGTACTTC. Amino acid sequence: CASSLGYRGRYEQYF.

This clonotype was observed at least ten times. This chain connects TRBV19 to TRBJ1-3; D gene unclear. CDR1 is LNHDA, CDR2 SQIVND, per germline (reference sequence). The CDR3 is 11 amino acids. Trimming cost V 3 bases and J 9 bases, with 6 bases left between them. CDR3 sequence: CASSMWSTIYF. The CDR3 nucleotides are TGTGCCAGTAGTATGTGGAGCACCATATATTTT.

The chain couples TRBV6-6 to TRBJ1-3; unclear D gene. This CDR3 has 14 amino acids. Germline V gives CDR1 MNHNY, CDR2 SVGAGI (reference sequence). Deletions cut 5 bases from V and 8 bases from J, with 16 bases between. The CDR3 loop reads CASSIANYGYTIYF. The CDR3 region has the DNA TGTGCCAGCAGTATCGCTAACTATGGCTACACCATATATTTT.

There are many counts of this clonotype. The chain carries TRBV5-1 and TRBJ2-7; TRBD1 matches at 9 bases. With 1 base clipped from V and 3 bases from J, the junction kept 2 bases outside the gene matches. Per the germline V gene, CDR1 is SGHRS and CDR2 is YFSETQ. This CDR3 is 14 amino acids long. CDR3 DNA: TGCGCCAGCAGCTTGACGGGACAGGGCTACGAGCAGTACTTC. This encodes CASSLTGQGYEQYF.

The chain links TRBV5-1 to TRBJ1-5; TRBD1 is a possible D gene (6 bases). This CDR3 has 13 amino acids. Per germline, CDR1 SGHRS and CDR2 YFSETQ. V shed 0 bases and J shed 10 bases, with 11 bases lying between them. CDR3 nucleotide sequence: TGCGCCAGCAGCTTGGAGGGGGGATCACCCCAGCATTTT. This gives the protein CASSLEGGSPQHF. Combining the CDR3 with reference TRBV5-1 and TRBJ1-5 gives the whole variable domain KAGVTQTPRYLIKTRGQQVTLSCSPISGHRSVSWYQQTPGQGLQFLFEYFSETQRNKGNFPGRFSGRQFSNSRSEMNVSTLELGDSALYLCASSLEGGSPQHFGDGTRLSIL.

The chain recombines TRBV28 with TRBJ1-6, with 7 positions matching TRBD1. The V gene end was trimmed by 6 bases and the J gene end by 5 bases; junction bases not matched to a gene: 7. Germline-derived CDR1 and CDR2 are MDHEN and SYDVKM. This CDR3 is 15 amino acids long. CDR3 in DNA: TGTGCCAGCAGACCCGGGGACAGAAATAATTCACCCCTCCACTTT. As protein: CASRPGDRNNSPLHF.

This clonotype was seen a handful of times. V and J are TRBV7-9 and TRBJ1-1, with D maybe TRBD1 (5 bases). From germline, CDR1 is SEHNR and CDR2 FQNEAQ (reference sequence). CDR3 length: 14 amino acids. V was shortened by 5 bases and J by 4 bases, with 14 bases between the two germline ends. CDR3 loop: CASSVGRVGTEAFF. CDR3 DNA sequence: TGTGCCAGCAGCGTAGGCAGGGTTGGCACTGAAGCTTTCTTT. Variable domain in full (rest from reference TRBV7-9 and TRBJ1-1): DTGVSQNPRHKITKRGQNVTFRCDPISEHNRLYWYRQTLGQGPEFLTYFQNEAQLEKSRLLSDRFSAERPKGSFSTLEIQRTEQGDSAMYLCASSVGRVGTEAFFGQGTRLTVV.

A note on this clonotype: A junction boundary mismatches the germline segment, possibly from a read error. This chain joins TRBV29-1 and TRBJ1-1; a weak D match, TRBD1 (6 bases). Germline CDR1 and CDR2: SQVTM and ANQGSEA. This CDR3 contains 12 residues. The CDR3 reads CSFEGVLTEAFF. The CDR3 region has the DNA TGCAGCTTTGAGGGGGTTCTCACTGAAGCTTTCTTT.

This clonotype was counted between two and nine times. The chain is built from TRBV18 and TRBJ2-2, with D unclear. The CDR3 is made up of 12 amino acids. V was cut by 3 bases and J by 9 bases, with 8 bases left in between. Germline V gene sequence: CDR1 KGHSH, CDR2 LQKENI. The CDR3 sequence: CASSPMTRELFF. The CDR3 region has the DNA TGTGCCAGCTCACCCATGACCAGGGAGCTGTTTTTT.

This chain links TRBV7-9 with TRBJ1-3, with D unresolved. The germline V and J ends were trimmed by 4 bases and 4 bases, with 11 bases remaining between them. Per germline, CDR1 SEHNR and CDR2 FQNEAQ (reference sequence). The CDR3 spans 14 residues. In DNA, the CDR3 is TGTGCCAGCAGCTCCAACACGGCAGGAAACACCATATATTTT. Its protein product is CASSSNTAGNTIYF.

The CDR3 spells CASSPPSGRSGANVLTF. CDR3 sequence (DNA): TGTGCCAGCAGCCCTCCGAGCGGGAGGTCTGGGGCCAACGTCCTGACTTTC. The chain joins TRBV7-9 to TRBJ2-6; 9 bases are shared with TRBD2. The V and J ends lost 5 bases and 1 base, in that order; junction bases with no gene match: 6. Germline values: CDR1 SEHNR, CDR2 FQNEAQ (reference sequence). The CDR3 length is 17 residues.

This clonotype came up many times. The chain links TRBV12-3 or TRBV12-4 to TRBJ2-7; possible D gene TRBD1, 5 bases. Trimming stripped 2 bases from V and 7 bases from J, with 12 bases between. This CDR3 has 13 amino acids. The CDR3 region is CASSLTVKGEQYF. As DNA, the CDR3 is TGTGCCAGCAGTTTAACAGTTAAGGGGGAGCAGTACTTC.

The V call is TRBV12-3 or TRBV12-4, the J call TRBJ2-3; 9 nucleotides line up with TRBD1. This CDR3 has 13 residues. V was pared by 5 bases and J by 5 bases, with 2 bases of the junction left unmatched. The CDR3 coding sequence is TGTGCCAGCAGTACGGACAGGGGAGATACGCAGTATTTT. Protein sequence: CASSTDRGDTQYF.

There are many counts of this clonotype. This sequence joins TRBV9 and TRBJ2-7, with TRBD2 as a possible D gene (5 bases). The CDR3 loop spans 13 amino acids. Trimming pared 4 bases from V and 6 bases from J, leaving 14 bases between. Looked up from germline, CDR1 is SGDLS and CDR2 is YYNGEE. The CDR3 region is CASSPAPTSEQYF. CDR3 nucleotides: TGTGCCAGCAGCCCAGCCCCTACTAGCGAGCAGTACTTC.

Comment on this clonotype: The DNA is omitted, as the CDR3 cannot be located on it reliably, and the CDR3 follows TCRdb's listing. This chain links TRBV11-2 with TRBJ1-3; the D segment call TRBD1 is taken from the table without a DNA check. Germline V gene data show CDR1 as SGHAT and CDR2 as FQNNGV. The CDR3 length is 24 residues, termini included. CDR3 in amino acids: CASSEETGTGANVLTFGAGNTIYF.

Many counts were recorded for this clonotype. J is TRBJ1-2 and V is TRBV7-9; D is perhaps TRBD1 (5 bases). The germline CDR1 and CDR2 sequences are SEHNR and FQNEAQ (reference sequence). The V and J ends lost 6 bases and 8 bases respectively, with 28 bases between them. The CDR3 is made up of 17 amino acids. Written as DNA, the CDR3 is TGTGCCAGCAGTACCCACCGGGGCAGTTTCCCTCTACGGGGCTACACCTTC. It translates to CASSTHRGSFPLRGYTF.

The chain employs TRBV7-9 and TRBJ2-5, with 7 bases matching TRBD2. The junction had 8 bases not matched to a gene; V was cut back by 5 bases and J by 5 bases. The length of the CDR3 is 14 residues. Germline CDR1 and CDR2: SEHNR and FQNEAQ (reference sequence). CDR3 nucleotides: TGTGCCAGCAGCCCAGCGGGGATGATGGAGACCCAGTACTTC. It specifies CASSPAGMMETQYF.

The chain uses TRBV18 and TRBJ1-2; TRBD1 might be the D (5 bases). The ends were cut back, 0 bases at V and 3 bases at J, with 17 bases in the middle. The germline gives CDR1 KGHSH, CDR2 LQKENI. The CDR3 is 17 residues long. This chain's CDR3 is CASSPPVGPWGDYGYTF. The CDR3 nucleotides are TGTGCCAGCTCACCACCGGTGGGACCTTGGGGAGACTATGGCTACACCTTC.